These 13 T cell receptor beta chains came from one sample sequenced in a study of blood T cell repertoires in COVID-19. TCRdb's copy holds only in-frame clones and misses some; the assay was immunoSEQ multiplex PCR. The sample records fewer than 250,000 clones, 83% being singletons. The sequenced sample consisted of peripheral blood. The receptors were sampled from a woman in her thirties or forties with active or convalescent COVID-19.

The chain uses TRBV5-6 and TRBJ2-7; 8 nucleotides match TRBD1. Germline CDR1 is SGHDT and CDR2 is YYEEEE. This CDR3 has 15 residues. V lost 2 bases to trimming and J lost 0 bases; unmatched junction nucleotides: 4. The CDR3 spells CASSLSGQASYEQYF. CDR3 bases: TGTGCCAGCAGCTTATCGGGACAGGCCTCCTACGAGCAGTACTTC.

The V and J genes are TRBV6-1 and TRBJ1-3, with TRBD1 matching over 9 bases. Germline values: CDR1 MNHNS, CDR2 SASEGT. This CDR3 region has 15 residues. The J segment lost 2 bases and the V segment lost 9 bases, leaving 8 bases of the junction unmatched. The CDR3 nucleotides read TGTGCCAGTAACGGACAGGGGCAGACTGGAAACACCATATATTTT. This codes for CASNGQGQTGNTIYF.

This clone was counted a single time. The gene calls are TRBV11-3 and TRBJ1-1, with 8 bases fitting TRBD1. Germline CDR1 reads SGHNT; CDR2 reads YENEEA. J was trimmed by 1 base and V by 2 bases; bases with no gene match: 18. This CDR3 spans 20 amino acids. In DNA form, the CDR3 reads TGTGCCAGCAGCTTATCGTTCTGGGCTAGGACAGGGAAGGAGAACACTGAAGCTTTCTTT. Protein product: CASSLSFWARTGKENTEAFF.

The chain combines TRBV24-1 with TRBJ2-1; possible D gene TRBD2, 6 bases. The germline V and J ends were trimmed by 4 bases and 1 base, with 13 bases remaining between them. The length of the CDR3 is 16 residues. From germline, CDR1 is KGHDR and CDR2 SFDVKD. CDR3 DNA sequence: TGTGCCACCAGTGACCCGGAGGGCCGGTCCTACAATGAGCAGTTCTTC. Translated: CATSDPEGRSYNEQFF.

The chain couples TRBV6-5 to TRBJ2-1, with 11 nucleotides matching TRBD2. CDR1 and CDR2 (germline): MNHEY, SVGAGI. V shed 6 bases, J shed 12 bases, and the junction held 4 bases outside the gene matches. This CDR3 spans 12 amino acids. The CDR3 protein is CASRLGTSGQFF. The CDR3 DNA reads TGTGCCAGCAGGCTTGGGACTAGCGGGCAGTTCTTC.

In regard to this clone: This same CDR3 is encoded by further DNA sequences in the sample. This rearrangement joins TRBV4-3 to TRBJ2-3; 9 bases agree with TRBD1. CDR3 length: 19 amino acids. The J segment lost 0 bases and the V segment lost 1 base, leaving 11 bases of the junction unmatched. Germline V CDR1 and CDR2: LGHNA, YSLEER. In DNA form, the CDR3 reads TGCGCCAGCAGCCAAGGGCGGGGGACAGGGATCTCTAGCACAGATACGCAGTATTTT. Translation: CASSQGRGTGISSTDTQYF.

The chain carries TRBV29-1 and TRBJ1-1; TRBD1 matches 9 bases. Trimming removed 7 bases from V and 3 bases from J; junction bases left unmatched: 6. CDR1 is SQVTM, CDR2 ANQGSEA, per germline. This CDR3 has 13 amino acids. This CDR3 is CSAVGQGYTEAFF. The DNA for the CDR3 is TGCAGCGCCGTGGGACAGGGTTACACTGAAGCTTTCTTT.

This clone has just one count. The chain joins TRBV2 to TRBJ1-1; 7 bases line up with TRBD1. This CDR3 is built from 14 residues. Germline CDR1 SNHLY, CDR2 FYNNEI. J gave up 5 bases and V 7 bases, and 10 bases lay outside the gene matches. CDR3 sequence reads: CASIRQGGGTEAFF. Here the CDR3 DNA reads TGTGCCAGCATTAGACAGGGCGGGGGGACTGAAGCTTTCTTT.

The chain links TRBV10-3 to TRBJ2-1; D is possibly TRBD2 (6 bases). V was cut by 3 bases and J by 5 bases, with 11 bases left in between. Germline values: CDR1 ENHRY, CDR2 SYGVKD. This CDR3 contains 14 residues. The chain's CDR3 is CAISEIPSDNEQFF. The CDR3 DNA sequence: TGTGCCATCAGTGAAATCCCTAGCGACAATGAGCAGTTCTTC.

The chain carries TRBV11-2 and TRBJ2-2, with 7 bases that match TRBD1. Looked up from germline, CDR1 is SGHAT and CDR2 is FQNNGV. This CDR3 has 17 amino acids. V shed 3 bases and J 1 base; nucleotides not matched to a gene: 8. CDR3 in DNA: TGTGCCAGCAGCTTGGATGACAGGGAGTGGAACACCGGGGAGCTGTTTTTT. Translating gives CASSLDDREWNTGELFF.

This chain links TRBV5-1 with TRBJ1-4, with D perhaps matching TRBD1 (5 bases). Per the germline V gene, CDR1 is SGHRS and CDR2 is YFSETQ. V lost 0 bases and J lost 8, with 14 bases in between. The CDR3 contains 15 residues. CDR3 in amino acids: CASSLGTTRGEKLFF. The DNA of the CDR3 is TGCGCCAGCAGCTTGGGGACAACCCGTGGGGAAAAACTGTTTTTT.

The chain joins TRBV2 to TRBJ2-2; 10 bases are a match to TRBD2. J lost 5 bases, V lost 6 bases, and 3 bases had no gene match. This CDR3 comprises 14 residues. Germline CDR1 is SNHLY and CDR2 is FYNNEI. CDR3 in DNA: TGTGCCAGCAGCTTTAGCGGGGGGACCGGGGAGCTGTTTTTT. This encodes CASSFSGGTGELFF.

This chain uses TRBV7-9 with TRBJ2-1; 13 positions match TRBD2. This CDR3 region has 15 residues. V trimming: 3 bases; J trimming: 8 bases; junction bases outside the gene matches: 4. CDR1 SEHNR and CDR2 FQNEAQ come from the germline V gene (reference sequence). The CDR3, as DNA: TGTGCCAGCAGCTTCTCCGGGACTAGCGGGGATGAGCAGTTCTTC. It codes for CASSFSGTSGDEQFF.